The entry below gives a single T cell receptor (beta chain) sequence along with its context. The same CDR3 is also encoded by other DNA sequences in this sample. This sample was included in a study of beta chain features in type 1 diabetes. The J segment lost 5 bases and the V segment lost 2 bases, leaving 5 bases of the junction unmatched. The V gene's germline CDR1 is SGHRS and CDR2 YFSETQ. This CDR3 spans 14 amino acids. Every isolated RNA sample was fully reverse transcribed, so sequencing captured expressed TCRB transcripts. Using immunoSEQ multiplex PCR, the repertoire was profiled, and TCRdb retains in-frame clones only, with some absent. Here the sample spans about 360,000 clones, 10% to 15% being singletons.

The sample taken for sequencing was naive CD4+ T cells from blood. The TCR originated in a young man in good health. The chain employs TRBV5-1 and TRBJ2-5; 8 nucleotides agree with TRBD1. CDR3 DNA sequence: TGCGCCAGCAGCTTAGGACAGGGTGGGGAGACCCAGTACTTC. Its protein is CASSLGQGGETQYF.